What follows are 26 T cell receptor beta chains derived from one specimen sequenced in a study of blood T cell repertoires in COVID-19. Libraries were prepared by immunoSEQ multiplex PCR; TCRdb keeps only in-frame clonotypes and omits some of them. Among about 240,000 clones listed, roughly 87% were seen once. Sequencing was performed on peripheral blood. The receptors were sampled from a man aged 55 to 69 who had recovered from COVID-19.

V and J are TRBV24-1 and TRBJ2-3; 11 bases are shared with TRBD1. The CDR3 sequence is 18 residues long. The germline V gene encodes CDR1 KGHDR and CDR2 SFDVKD. Trimming removed 4 bases from V and 2 bases from J; junction bases left unmatched: 10. Here the CDR3 reads CATSDSGTGGEITDTQYF. As DNA, the CDR3 is TGTGCCACCAGTGACTCAGGGACAGGGGGAGAGATCACAGATACGCAGTATTTT.

The V gene is TRBV11-2, the J gene TRBJ2-6; 15 nucleotides match TRBD2. The CDR3 runs to 19 residues. V lost 5 bases, J lost 5 bases, and 10 bases stayed unmatched. Germline assignment: CDR1 SGHAT and CDR2 FQNNGV. For the CDR3, the DNA is TGTGCCAGCAGCAAGGGACTAGCGGGGGGTTTTAGGTGGGCCAACGTCCTGACTTTC. Translating gives CASSKGLAGGFRWANVLTF.

This clone was counted between two and nine times. This chain's CDR3 is CASSRDRTGELFF. The CDR3 DNA reads TGTGCCAGCAGCAGAGACAGGACCGGGGAGCTGTTTTTT. V is TRBV9 and J is TRBJ2-2; tentative D call: TRBD1 (6 bases). The V end lost 4 bases, the J end lost 5 bases, and 9 bases lay between the germline ends. Looked up from germline, CDR1 is SGDLS and CDR2 is YYNGEE. This CDR3 region has 13 residues.

The V gene is TRBV5-4, the J gene TRBJ2-2; 7 nucleotides line up with TRBD1. Trimming removed 5 bases from V and 2 bases from J; junction bases left unmatched: 3. The germline CDR1 and CDR2 sequences are SGHNT and YYREEE (reference sequence). This CDR3 has 14 amino acids. CDR3 protein: CASSWDSNTGELFF. The CDR3 region has the DNA TGTGCCAGCAGTTGGGACAGCAACACCGGGGAGCTGTTTTTT.

The rearrangement uses TRBV21-1 and TRBJ1-1. TRBV21-1 is classified as a pseudogene. The CDR3 runs to 11 residues. CDR3: CASVVRTEAFF. CDR3 DNA: TGTGCCAGCGTCGTACGGACTGAAGCTTTCTTT.

The chain carries TRBV3-1 (or the pseudogene TRBV3-2) and TRBJ1-2; D is unclear. The germline CDR1 and CDR2 sequences are LGHDT and YNNKEL (reference sequence). This CDR3 comprises 15 residues. V shed 1 base and J shed 0 bases, with 9 bases lying between them. CDR3 nucleotide sequence: TGTGCCAGCAGCCAAGGTGGCGGAGCTAACTATGGCTACACCTTC. Its protein is CASSQGGGANYGYTF.

J is TRBJ1-5 and V is TRBV19, with 8 positions matching TRBD1. The J segment lost 4 bases and the V segment lost 6 bases, leaving 5 bases of the junction unmatched. This CDR3 has 14 residues. The germline V gene has CDR1 LNHDA and CDR2 SQIVND (reference sequence). The CDR3 spells CASSNTGGNQPQHF. The CDR3, as DNA: TGTGCCAGTAGCAATACAGGGGGAAATCAGCCCCAGCATTTT. The full variable domain, rest sourced from reference TRBV19 and TRBJ1-5, is DGGITQSPKYLFRKEGQNVTLSCEQNLNHDAMYWYRQDPGQGLRLIYYSQIVNDFQKGDIAEGYSVSREKKESFPLTVTSAQKNPTAFYLCASSNTGGNQPQHFGDGTRLSIL.

The V and J genes are TRBV6-6 and TRBJ2-1, with 12 bases matching TRBD2. The CDR3 is made up of 15 amino acids. Germline V gives CDR1 MNHNY, CDR2 SVGAGI (reference sequence). Trimming cost V 6 bases and J 7 bases; bases outside gene matches: 7. The CDR3 DNA reads as TGTGCCAGCAGGCCTACTAGCGGGGGGAGGAATGAGCAGTTCTTC. Translating gives CASRPTSGGRNEQFF.

V usage is TRBV12-3 or TRBV12-4 and J usage is TRBJ1-1; no clear D gene. The V end lost 5 bases, the J end lost 6 bases, and 7 bases lay between the germline ends. The CDR3 sequence is 11 residues long. The DNA of the CDR3 is TGTGCCAGCAGTCCCGGTTCTGAAGCTTTCTTT. Amino acids: CASSPGSEAFF.

The chain combines TRBV28 with TRBJ1-1; TRBD1 might be the D (5 bases). This CDR3 is built from 14 residues. Germline V CDR1 and CDR2: MDHEN, SYDVKM. V lost 3 bases and J 4 bases, leaving 12 bases between the germline ends. The CDR3 here is CASSLGRDATEAFF. DNA of the CDR3: TGTGCCAGCAGTTTGGGGCGGGATGCCACTGAAGCTTTCTTT.

This chain joins TRBV10-3 and TRBJ1-1; the D gene is possibly TRBD1 (5 bases). Germline V gives CDR1 ENHRY, CDR2 SYGVKD. This CDR3 contains 15 residues. V lost 0 bases, J lost 4 bases, and 12 bases lay in between. The CDR3 DNA reads as TGTGCCATCAGTGAGTCGAACGGAGGGGTCACTGAAGCTTTCTTT. Translating it yields CAISESNGGVTEAFF.

This chain connects TRBV19 to TRBJ2-1; D gene uncertain. V lost 4 bases and J lost 0, with 10 bases in between. There are 15 residues in the CDR3. Germline values: CDR1 LNHDA, CDR2 SQIVND (reference sequence). The CDR3: CASSTTYSSYNEQFF. The CDR3 nucleotides read TGTGCCAGTAGTACAACTTATAGCTCCTACAATGAGCAGTTCTTC.

This chain links TRBV7-2 with TRBJ1-2, with 8 bases aligning to TRBD1. The CDR3 length is 17 residues. CDR1 SGHTA and CDR2 FQGNSA come from the germline V gene. The V and J ends lost 3 bases and 1 base, in that order; junction bases with no gene match: 10. For the CDR3, the DNA is TGTGCCAGCAGCTTGACAGGGGTCCCCCCAAATAACTATGGCTACACCTTC. Translated, it gives CASSLTGVPPNNYGYTF.

This CDR3 is CAWSQTAAGNTIYF. The CDR3 DNA reads as TGTGCCTGGAGTCAAACGGCAGCGGGAAACACCATATATTTT. The chain uses TRBV30 and TRBJ1-3; no firm D call. The germline V gene has CDR1 GTSNPN and CDR2 SVGIG (reference sequence). This CDR3 is built from 14 residues. The germline V and J ends were trimmed by 2 bases and 4 bases, with 12 bases remaining between them.

This clone was detected once. V is TRBV2 and J is TRBJ1-1, with TRBD1 as a possible D gene (6 bases). V was trimmed by 3 bases and J by 11 bases, leaving 13 bases between them. The CDR3 sequence is 12 residues long. Germline CDR1 SNHLY, CDR2 FYNNEI. The CDR3 DNA reads as TGTGCCAGCAGTGAGGGGGTGGGGGCCGCTTTCTTT. This translates into CASSEGVGAAFF.

This clone was seen a single time. V is TRBV5-1 and J is TRBJ2-3; TRBD2 matches 7 bases. The V segment lost 4 bases and the J segment 0 bases; nucleotides outside the gene matches: 8. The CDR3 spans 16 residues. The germline V gene encodes CDR1 SGHRS and CDR2 YFSETQ. The CDR3 nucleotides read TGCGCCAGCAGCGCCTACGGGGGGACTAGCACAGATACGCAGTATTTT. This gives the protein CASSAYGGTSTDTQYF.

This clone was found once. The chain has TRBV11-2 and TRBJ2-5, with D possibly being TRBD2 (6 bases). In germline, CDR1 is SGHAT, CDR2 FQNNGV. The CDR3 has 14 amino acids. With 5 bases removed from V and 5 bases from J, the gap between germline ends came to 15 bases. CDR3 coding DNA: TGTGCCAGCAGCATCTCGACTAGGGTGGAGACCCAGTACTTC. Translating it yields CASSISTRVETQYF.

This sequence joins TRBV27 and TRBJ1-6; D call uncertain. Trimming removed 5 bases from V and 1 base from J, with 12 bases in between. Germline lookup yields CDR1 MNHEY and CDR2 SMNVEV (reference sequence). CDR3 length equals 16 residues. The CDR3 is CASSRPSGSYNSPLHF. DNA for the CDR3: TGTGCCAGCAGTCGGCCCTCGGGGTCCTATAATTCACCCCTCCACTTT.

This chain joins TRBV19 and TRBJ2-7, with D perhaps matching TRBD1 (6 bases). The CDR3 runs 15 residues. Germline CDR1 LNHDA, CDR2 SQIVND (reference sequence). V lost 9 bases and J 3 bases, leaving 21 bases between the germline ends. CDR3 in DNA: TGTGCCAGCCGAAGGGGGACCAGGGGAGTCTACGAGCAGTACTTC. Protein sequence: CASRRGTRGVYEQYF.

This chain links TRBV19 with TRBJ2-4, with 9 bases fitting TRBD1. The germline V gene has CDR1 LNHDA and CDR2 SQIVND (reference sequence). The CDR3 is made up of 15 amino acids. Losses at the gene ends were 4 bases for V and 7 bases for J; bases not matched to a gene: 8. CDR3 loop: CASSSTPGQGNIQYF. CDR3 nucleotides: TGTGCCAGTAGTAGCACCCCGGGACAGGGTAACATTCAGTACTTC.

The chain employs TRBV2 and TRBJ1-6, with 8 bases matching TRBD1. Per germline, CDR1 SNHLY and CDR2 FYNNEI. The CDR3 spans 14 residues. The V gene end was trimmed by 6 bases and the J gene end by 10 bases; junction bases not matched to a gene: 8. The CDR3 DNA reads TGTGCCAGCAGCAACACAGGGGGTCGCTCACCCCTCCACTTT. Its protein product is CASSNTGGRSPLHF.

The CDR3 here is CASRGRRTEAFF. The CDR3, as DNA: TGTGCCAGTAGGGGGCGACGGACTGAAGCTTTCTTT. The gene calls are TRBV19 and TRBJ1-1, with a possible D match to TRBD1 (5 bases). Trimming left V 6 bases short and J 5 bases short, with 10 bases between. Looked up from germline, CDR1 is LNHDA and CDR2 is SQIVND (reference sequence). There are 12 residues in the CDR3.

Points on this clone: Other DNA sequences from this sample encode an identical CDR3 as well. The genes are TRBV19 and TRBJ2-1; TRBD2 matches at 7 bases. The V gene end was trimmed by 6 bases and the J gene end by 2 bases; junction bases not matched to a gene: 1. The CDR3 extends over 13 amino acids. Germline V gene lookup returns CDR1 LNHDA and CDR2 SQIVND (reference sequence). CDR3 sequence: CASSGGTYNEQFF. Written as DNA, the CDR3 is TGTGCCAGTAGCGGGGGGACCTACAATGAGCAGTTCTTC.

The V and J genes are TRBV6-5 and TRBJ2-3, with a tentative D call TRBD1 (6 bases). V was pared by 10 bases and J by 4 bases, with 15 bases between. This CDR3 has 13 residues. CDR1 and CDR2 from the germline V gene are MNHEY and SVGAGI. The CDR3 protein is CATLRQVADTQYF. The CDR3, as DNA: TGTGCCACCCTGAGACAGGTGGCAGATACGCAGTATTTT.

The genes are TRBV4-2 and TRBJ2-1, with 7 positions matching TRBD1. J gave up 5 bases and V 4 bases, and 11 bases lay outside the gene matches. This CDR3 contains 16 residues. CDR1 and CDR2 (germline): LGHNA, YNFKEQ. CDR3: CASSRGVAQGDNEQFF. CDR3 nucleotide sequence: TGTGCCAGCAGCCGGGGTGTAGCGCAGGGGGACAATGAGCAGTTCTTC.

This chain links TRBV19 with TRBJ1-1; TRBD1 aligns across 11 bases. V trimming: 3 bases; J trimming: 5 bases; junction bases outside the gene matches: 2. CDR3 length: 14 amino acids. The V gene's germline CDR1 is LNHDA and CDR2 SQIVND (reference sequence). The CDR3 region has the DNA TGTGCCAGTAGTATTGGGACAGGGGGGACTGAAGCTTTCTTT. It is translated as CASSIGTGGTEAFF.